The rows below give T cell receptor beta chains drawn from one sample of a study of blood T cell repertoires in COVID-19. Assay: immunoSEQ multiplex PCR; the TCRdb copy retains only in-frame clones and omits some. The table includes roughly 230,000 clones, roughly 86% detected once. The specimen was peripheral blood. All receptors derive from a man aged 45 to 65 with acute or convalescent COVID-19. The CDR3 runs from the conserved cysteine through the conserved F or W. D genes are given only for firm matches. For some rows the clone size is stated as once, few or many, or as a class when expanded; others skip it.

D gene	J gene	V gene	clone size	CDR3 DNA	CDR3 protein
-	TRBJ1-2	TRBV28	-	TGTGCCAGCAGTTTCATCCGGGACAAAGATGGCTACACCTTC	CASSFIRDKDGYTF
TRBD1	TRBJ1-2	TRBV19	-	TGTGCCAGTAGAAGCCAGGGGGCAAACTATGGCTACACCTTC	CASRSQGANYGYTF
TRBD1	TRBJ2-2	TRBV5-1	-	TGCGCCAGCGGCATGACAGGGGGTGAAACCGGGGAGCTGTTTTTT	CASGMTGGETGELFF
-	TRBJ2-7	TRBV10-3	-	TGTGCCATCAGTGTAGACTCACGAGCCTACGAGCAGTACTTC	CAISVDSRAYEQYF
-	TRBJ1-5	TRBV4-1	-	TGCGCCAGCAGCCAAGAGGGCCGTCAGCCCCAGCATTTT	CASSQEGRQPQHF
-	TRBJ1-4	TRBV6-5	few	TGTGCCAGCAGTTACGGCGAAAAACTGTTTTTT	CASSYGEKLFF
-	TRBJ2-7	TRBV5-4	-	TGTGCCAGCAGCGGGGACTTATCCTCGGTTGAGCAGTACTTC	CASSGDLSSVEQYF
-	TRBJ2-1	TRBV11-2	-	TGTGCCAGCAAAGTTGGGCTCCTGGGCAATGAGCAGTTCTTC	CASKVGLLGNEQFF
-	TRBJ2-5	TRBV29-1	-	TGCAGCGCAAATCCGGGAGAGACCCAGTACTTC	CSANPGETQYF
TRBD1	TRBJ2-5	TRBV5-1	-	TGCGCCAGCAGCCCAGGGACAGGGCAAGAGACCCAGTACTTC	CASSPGTGQETQYF
TRBD2	TRBJ2-7	TRBV19	-	TGTGCCAGTAGTACTAGCGGGAGTTCCTACGAGCAGTACTTC	CASSTSGSSYEQYF
-	TRBJ2-7	TRBV4-2	many	TGTGCCAGCAGCCAAGATCTTGAACTACTCTACGAGCAGTACTTC	CASSQDLELLYEQYF
TRBD1	TRBJ1-4	TRBV28	-	TGTGCCAGCAGTTCTAAACGACAGGGGGCGCGTAATGAAAAACTGTTTTTT	CASSSKRQGARNEKLFF
-	TRBJ2-7	TRBV9	-	TGTGCCAGCAGCGTAGGGGTCCGGGACGAGCAGTACTTC	CASSVGVRDEQYF
TRBD1	TRBJ2-1	TRBV2	-	TGTGCCAGCAGATACATAAACCGGGACAGGGGGCGAAGTGAACGGAACAATGAGCAGTTCTTC	CASRYINRDRGRSERNNEQFF
-	TRBJ1-1	TRBV5-1	many	TGCGCCAGCGCCCCGTGGGGAGACACTGAAGCTTTCTTT	CASAPWGDTEAFF
-	TRBJ1-6	TRBV30	-	TGTGCCTGGGGCCACCAATACTATTCACCCCTCCACTTT	CAWGHQYYSPLHF
TRBD1	TRBJ2-1	TRBV29-1	-	TGCAGCGTTGAACGCGACAGGGGCAGCTCCTACAATGAGCAGTTCTTC	CSVERDRGSSYNEQFF
-	TRBJ2-7	TRBV7-3	-	TGTGCCAGCAGCCCCAGGGGAAGGTACGAGCAGTACTTC	CASSPRGRYEQYF
-	TRBJ1-2	TRBV30	-	TGTGCCTGGAGTGTGCGGAGTCAGGGAACGACCAACTATGGCTACACCTTC	CAWSVRSQGTTNYGYTF
-	TRBJ2-7	TRBV6-5	-	TGTGCCAGCAGTTACTCCCCCGACAGAATCTACGAGCAGTACTTC	CASSYSPDRIYEQYF
-	TRBJ1-1	TRBV6-5	-	TGTGCCAGCAGTCTCCAGGGGAACACTGAAGCTTTCTTT	CASSLQGNTEAFF
TRBD1	TRBJ2-2	TRBV7-3	-	TGTGCCAGCAGCTTAGCCGGGACAGGGAGGCCCGGGGAGCTGTTTTTT	CASSLAGTGRPGELFF
-	TRBJ1-2	TRBV18	-	TGTGCCAGCTCCCCTTCGCAGGGGTGGGATGGCTACACCTTC	CASSPSQGWDGYTF
TRBD2	TRBJ2-5	TRBV3-1/TRBV3-2	-	TGTGCCAGCAGCCGAGGCGGGGGGACCCAGTACTTC	CASSRGGGTQYF
TRBD2	TRBJ2-5	TRBV5-4	-	TGTGCCAGCAGCCCTCCGACTAGCGGAGGGGGAGAGACCCAGTACTTC	CASSPPTSGGGETQYF
-	TRBJ1-5	TRBV6-5	-	TGTGCCAGCAGGACCGGACAGAGCAATCAGCCCCAGCATTTT	CASRTGQSNQPQHF
TRBD2	TRBJ2-1	TRBV5-1	-	TGCGCCAGCAGCAGAACTAGCGGGAGGGCCCTATCTACGGACAATGAGCAGTTCTTC	CASSRTSGRALSTDNEQFF
TRBD1	TRBJ2-5	TRBV5-1	-	TGCGCCAGCAGCCTTGGGGACAGTGACCAAGAGACCCAGTACTTC	CASSLGDSDQETQYF
TRBD1	TRBJ1-5	TRBV6-5	once	TGTGCCAGCAGGGCACAGGGGATGGGTCAGCCCCAGCATTTT	CASRAQGMGQPQHF
TRBD1	TRBJ1-1	TRBV5-6	-	TGTGCCAGCAGCCCCACAGGGGTGAACACTGAAGCTTTCTTT	CASSPTGVNTEAFF
-	TRBJ1-6	TRBV19	-	TGTGCCAGTAACCCTCCAGGGTCACCCCTCCACTTT	CASNPPGSPLHF
TRBD1	TRBJ1-3	TRBV10-3	-	TGTGCCATCAGTGAAATGGCGCAGGGGGTCTTAGGAAACACCATATATTTT	CAISEMAQGVLGNTIYF
TRBD1	TRBJ2-3	TRBV6-5	-	TGTGCCAGCAGTTACACGGGACAGGGCACAGATACGCAGTATTTT	CASSYTGQGTDTQYF
-	TRBJ1-2	TRBV28	-	TGTGCCAGCAGTTTATCCCCCAGGGCTGGCTACACCTTC	CASSLSPRAGYTF
TRBD1	TRBJ1-2	TRBV6-1	-	TGTGCCAGCAGTGAAATCCCACTCCCTTCGGACAGGGAAAAAGGGTATGGCTACACCTTC	CASSEIPLPSDREKGYGYTF
-	TRBJ2-6	TRBV11-3	-	TGTGCCAGCAGCTCTCAGTCCCCCGCTGGGGCCAACGTCCTGACTTTC	CASSSQSPAGANVLTF
TRBD1	TRBJ2-2	TRBV14	-	TGTGCCAGCAGCCACCCGCTCAGGGGGATCGCCGGGGAGCTGTTTTTT	CASSHPLRGIAGELFF
TRBD1	TRBJ1-5	TRBV19	-	TGTGCCAGTAGCACCATGAGGGACAGGGCGGCTCAGCCCCAGCATTTT	CASSTMRDRAAQPQHF
-	TRBJ2-1	TRBV11-2	once	TGTGCCAGCAGCTGGGAAGTAGCGCCAAGCTCCTACAATGAGCAGTTCTTC	CASSWEVAPSSYNEQFF
-	TRBJ2-5	TRBV5-1	-	TGCGCCAGCAGCTCGGGAGTTGGAGAGACCCAGTACTTC	CASSSGVGETQYF
-	TRBJ2-1	TRBV12-3/TRBV12-4	-	TGTGCCAGCAACGTCGGACAATACAATGAGCAGTTCTTC	CASNVGQYNEQFF
TRBD1	TRBJ1-4	TRBV7-8	-	TGTGCCAGCAGCGACGCCGGGACAGCAAATGAAAAACTGTTTTTT	CASSDAGTANEKLFF
TRBD1	TRBJ1-3	TRBV4-1	few	TGCGCCAGCAGCCAGGATAACAGGGGCTCTGGAAACACCATATATTTT	CASSQDNRGSGNTIYF
TRBD2	TRBJ2-5	TRBV3-1/TRBV3-2	-	TGTGCCAGCAGCCAAGGGAGACGACTAGCCGGGGAGACCCAGTACTTC	CASSQGRRLAGETQYF
-	TRBJ1-1	TRBV10-3	-	TGTGCCATCAGTGAGTCTTCCGGGTCTCACACTGAAGCTTTCTTT	CAISESSGSHTEAFF